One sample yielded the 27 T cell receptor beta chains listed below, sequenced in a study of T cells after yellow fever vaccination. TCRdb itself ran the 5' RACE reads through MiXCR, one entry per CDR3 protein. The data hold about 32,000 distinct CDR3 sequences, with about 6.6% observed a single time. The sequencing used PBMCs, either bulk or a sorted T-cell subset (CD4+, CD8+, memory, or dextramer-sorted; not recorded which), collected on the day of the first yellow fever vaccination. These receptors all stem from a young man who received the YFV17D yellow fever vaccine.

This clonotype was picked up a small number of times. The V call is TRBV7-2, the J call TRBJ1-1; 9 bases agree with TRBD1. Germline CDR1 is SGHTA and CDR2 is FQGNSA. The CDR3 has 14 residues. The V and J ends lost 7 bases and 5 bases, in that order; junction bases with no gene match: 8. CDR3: CASIRDREGTEAFF. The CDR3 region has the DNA TGTGCCAGCATACGGGACAGGGAGGGGACTGAAGCTTTCTTT.

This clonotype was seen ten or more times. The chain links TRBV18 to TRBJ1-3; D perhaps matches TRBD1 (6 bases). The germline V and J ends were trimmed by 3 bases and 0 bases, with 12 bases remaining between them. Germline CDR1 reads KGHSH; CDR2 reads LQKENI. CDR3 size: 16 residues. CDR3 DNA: TGTGCCAGCTCACCGTCCCAGGGGTTCTCTGGAAACACCATATATTTT. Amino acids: CASSPSQGFSGNTIYF.

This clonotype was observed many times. CDR3 nucleotide sequence: TGTGCCAGCAGCGGGACAGTCTATAATTCACCCCTCCACTTT. Translated, it gives CASSGTVYNSPLHF. The chain uses TRBV7-9 and TRBJ1-6; 7 positions agree with TRBD1. The CDR3 is 14 residues long. Germline CDR1 is SEHNR and CDR2 is FQNEAQ (reference sequence). V gave up 5 bases and J gave up 3 bases; unmatched junction bases: 1. The full variable domain, completed using reference TRBV7-9 and TRBJ1-6, is DTGVSQNPRHKITKRGQNVTFRCDPISEHNRLYWYRQTLGQGPEFLTYFQNEAQLEKSRLLSDRFSAERPKGSFSTLEIQRTEQGDSAMYLCASSGTVYNSPLHFGNGTRLTVT.

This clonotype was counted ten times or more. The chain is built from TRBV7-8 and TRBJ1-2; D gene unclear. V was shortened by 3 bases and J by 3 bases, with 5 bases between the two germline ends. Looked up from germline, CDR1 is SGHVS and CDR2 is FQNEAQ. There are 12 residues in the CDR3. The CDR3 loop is CASSFTHYGYTF. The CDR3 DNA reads TGTGCCAGCAGCTTTACGCACTATGGCTACACCTTC.

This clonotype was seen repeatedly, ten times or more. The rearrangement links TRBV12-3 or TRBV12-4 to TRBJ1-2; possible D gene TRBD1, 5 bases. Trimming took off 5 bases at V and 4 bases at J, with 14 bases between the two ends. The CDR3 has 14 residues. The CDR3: CASSIAGIGYGYTF. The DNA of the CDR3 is TGTGCCAGCAGTATTGCAGGGATCGGCTATGGCTACACCTTC.

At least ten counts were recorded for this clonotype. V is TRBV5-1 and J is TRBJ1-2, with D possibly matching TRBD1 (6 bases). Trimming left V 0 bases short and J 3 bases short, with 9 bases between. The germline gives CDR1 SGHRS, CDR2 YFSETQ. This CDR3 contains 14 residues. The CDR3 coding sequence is TGCGCCAGCAGCTTGGGGAACAGGGACTATGGCTACACCTTC. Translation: CASSLGNRDYGYTF.

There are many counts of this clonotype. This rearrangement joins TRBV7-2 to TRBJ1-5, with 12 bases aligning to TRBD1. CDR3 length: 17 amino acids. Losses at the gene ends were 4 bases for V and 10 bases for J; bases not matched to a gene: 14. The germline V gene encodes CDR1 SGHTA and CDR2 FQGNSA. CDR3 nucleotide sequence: TGTGCCAGCAGCTCAAAGGCGGGGACAGGGGGCGAAGAACCCCAGCATTTT. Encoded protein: CASSSKAGTGGEEPQHF.

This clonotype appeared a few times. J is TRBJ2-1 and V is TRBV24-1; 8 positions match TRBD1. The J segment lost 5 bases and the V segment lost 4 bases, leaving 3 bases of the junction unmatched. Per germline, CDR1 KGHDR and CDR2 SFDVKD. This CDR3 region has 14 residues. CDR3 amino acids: CATSESRGHNEQFF. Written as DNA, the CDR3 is TGTGCCACCAGTGAATCCAGGGGGCACAATGAGCAGTTCTTC.

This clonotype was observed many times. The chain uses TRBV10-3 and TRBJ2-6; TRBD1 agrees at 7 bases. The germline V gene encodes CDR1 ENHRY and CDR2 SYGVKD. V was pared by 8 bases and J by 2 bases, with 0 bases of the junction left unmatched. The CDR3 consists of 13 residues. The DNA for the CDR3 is TGTGCCATCCAGGGGGCTGGGGCCAACGTCCTGACTTTC. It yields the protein CAIQGAGANVLTF.

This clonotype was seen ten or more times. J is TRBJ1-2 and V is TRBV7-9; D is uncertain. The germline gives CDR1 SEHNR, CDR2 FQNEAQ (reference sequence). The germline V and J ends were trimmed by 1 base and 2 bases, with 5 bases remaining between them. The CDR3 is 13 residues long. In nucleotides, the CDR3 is TGTGCCAGCAGCTTAGTGGGGAACTATGGCTACACCTTC. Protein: CASSLVGNYGYTF.

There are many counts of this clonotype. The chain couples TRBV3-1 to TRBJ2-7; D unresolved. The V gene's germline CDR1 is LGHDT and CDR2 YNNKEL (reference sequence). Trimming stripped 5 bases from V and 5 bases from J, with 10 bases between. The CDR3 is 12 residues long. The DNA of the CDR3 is TGTGCCAGCAGCGAAAGTCTTAACGAGCAGTACTTC. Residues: CASSESLNEQYF.

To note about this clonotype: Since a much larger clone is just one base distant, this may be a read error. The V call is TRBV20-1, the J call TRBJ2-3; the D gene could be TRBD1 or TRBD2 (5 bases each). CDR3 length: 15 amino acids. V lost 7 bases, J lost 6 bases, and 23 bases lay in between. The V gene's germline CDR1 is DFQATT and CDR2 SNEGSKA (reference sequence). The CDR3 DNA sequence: TGCAGTGTAAGAGGTGTGGGGGACCCACGGGATACGCAGTATTTT. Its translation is CSVRGVGDPRDTQYF.

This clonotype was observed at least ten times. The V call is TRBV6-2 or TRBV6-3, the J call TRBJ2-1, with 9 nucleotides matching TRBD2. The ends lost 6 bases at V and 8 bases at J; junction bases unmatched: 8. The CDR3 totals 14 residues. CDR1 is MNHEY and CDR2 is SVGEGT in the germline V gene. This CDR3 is CASRRAGGSHEQFF. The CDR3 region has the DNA TGTGCCAGCAGACGAGCGGGGGGTAGCCATGAGCAGTTCTTC.

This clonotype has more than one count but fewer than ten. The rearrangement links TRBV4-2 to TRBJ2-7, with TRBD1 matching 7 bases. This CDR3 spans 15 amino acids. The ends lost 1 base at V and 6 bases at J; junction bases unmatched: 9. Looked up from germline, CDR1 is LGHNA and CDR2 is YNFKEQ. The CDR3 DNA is TGTGCCAGCAGCCAAGGAATGAGGGGGCTAGGCGAGCAGTACTTC. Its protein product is CASSQGMRGLGEQYF.

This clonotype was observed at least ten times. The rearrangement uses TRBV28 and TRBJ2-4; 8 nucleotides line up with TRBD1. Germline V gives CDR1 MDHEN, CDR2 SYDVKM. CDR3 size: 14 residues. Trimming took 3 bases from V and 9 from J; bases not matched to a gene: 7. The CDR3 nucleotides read TGTGCCAGCAGTTTTAGGACAGGGTACGGCATTCAGTACTTC. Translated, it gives CASSFRTGYGIQYF. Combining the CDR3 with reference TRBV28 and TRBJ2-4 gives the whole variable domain DVKVTQSSRYLVKRTGEKVFLECVQDMDHENMFWYRQDPGLGLRLIYFSYDVKMKEKGDIPEGYSVSREKKERFSLILESASTNQTSMYLCASSFRTGYGIQYFGAGTRLSVL.

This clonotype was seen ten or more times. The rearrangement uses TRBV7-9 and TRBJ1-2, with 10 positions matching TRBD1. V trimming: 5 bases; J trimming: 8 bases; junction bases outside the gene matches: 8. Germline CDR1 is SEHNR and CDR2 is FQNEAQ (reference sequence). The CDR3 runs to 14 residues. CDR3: CASSPTGTGDGYTF. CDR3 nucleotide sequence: TGTGCCAGCAGCCCTACCGGGACAGGGGACGGCTACACCTTC.

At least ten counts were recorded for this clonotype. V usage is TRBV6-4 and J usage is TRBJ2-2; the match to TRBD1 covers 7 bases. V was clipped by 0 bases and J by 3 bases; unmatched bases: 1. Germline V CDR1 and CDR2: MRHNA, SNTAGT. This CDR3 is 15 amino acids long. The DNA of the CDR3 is TGTGCCAGCAGTGACTCGGACAGGCACACCGGGGAGCTGTTTTTT. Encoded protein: CASSDSDRHTGELFF.

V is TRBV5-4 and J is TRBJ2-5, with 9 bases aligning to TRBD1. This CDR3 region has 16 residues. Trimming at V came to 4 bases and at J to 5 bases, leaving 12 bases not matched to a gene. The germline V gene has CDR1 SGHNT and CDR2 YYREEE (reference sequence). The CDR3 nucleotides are TGTGCCAGCAGCCCGACCGGGACAGGGTCCGAGGAGACCCAGTACTTC. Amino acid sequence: CASSPTGTGSEETQYF.

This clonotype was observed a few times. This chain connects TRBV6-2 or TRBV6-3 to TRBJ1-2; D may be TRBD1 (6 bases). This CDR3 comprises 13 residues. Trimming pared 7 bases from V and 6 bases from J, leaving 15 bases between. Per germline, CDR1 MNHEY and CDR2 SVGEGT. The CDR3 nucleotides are TGTGCCAGCAAATTAACAGGGACCCATGGCTACACCTTC. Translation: CASKLTGTHGYTF.

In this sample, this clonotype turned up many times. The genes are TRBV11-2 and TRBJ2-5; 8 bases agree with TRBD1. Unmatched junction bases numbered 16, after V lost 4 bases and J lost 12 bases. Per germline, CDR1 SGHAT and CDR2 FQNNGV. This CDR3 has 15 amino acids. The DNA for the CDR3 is TGTGCCAGCAGCTCGCCCCGGGACAGGCGGGCCCCCAAGTACTTC. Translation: CASSSPRDRRAPKYF.

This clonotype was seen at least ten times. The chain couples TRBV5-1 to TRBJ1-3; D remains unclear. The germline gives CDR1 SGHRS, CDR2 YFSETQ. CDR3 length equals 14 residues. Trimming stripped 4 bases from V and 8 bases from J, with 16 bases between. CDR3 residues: CASSLGRKGDTIYF. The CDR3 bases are TGCGCCAGCAGCCTGGGTCGAAAGGGAGACACCATATATTTT. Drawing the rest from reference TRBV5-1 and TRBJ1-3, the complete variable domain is KAGVTQTPRYLIKTRGQQVTLSCSPISGHRSVSWYQQTPGQGLQFLFEYFSETQRNKGNFPGRFSGRQFSNSRSEMNVSTLELGDSALYLCASSLGRKGDTIYFGEGSWLTVV.

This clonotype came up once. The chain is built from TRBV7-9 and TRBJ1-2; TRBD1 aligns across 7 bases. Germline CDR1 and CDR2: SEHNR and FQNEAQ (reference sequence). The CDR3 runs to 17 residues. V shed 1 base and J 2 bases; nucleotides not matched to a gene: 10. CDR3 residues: CASSLGRLRDSNYGYTF. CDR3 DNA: TGTGCCAGCAGCTTAGGGCGGCTTAGGGACAGCAACTATGGCTACACCTTC.

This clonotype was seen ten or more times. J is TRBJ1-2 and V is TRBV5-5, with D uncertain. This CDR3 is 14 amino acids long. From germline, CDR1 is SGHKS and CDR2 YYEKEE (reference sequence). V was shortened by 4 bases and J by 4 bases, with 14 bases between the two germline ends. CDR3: CASSTPRGSYGYTF. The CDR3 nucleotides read TGTGCCAGCAGCACCCCGCGAGGGAGCTATGGCTACACCTTC.

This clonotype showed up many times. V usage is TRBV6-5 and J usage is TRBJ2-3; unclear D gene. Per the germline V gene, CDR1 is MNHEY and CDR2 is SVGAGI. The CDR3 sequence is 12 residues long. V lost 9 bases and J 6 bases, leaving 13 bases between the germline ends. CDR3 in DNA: TGTGCCAGTAAGATTGGAGAGGATACGCAGTATTTT. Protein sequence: CASKIGEDTQYF.

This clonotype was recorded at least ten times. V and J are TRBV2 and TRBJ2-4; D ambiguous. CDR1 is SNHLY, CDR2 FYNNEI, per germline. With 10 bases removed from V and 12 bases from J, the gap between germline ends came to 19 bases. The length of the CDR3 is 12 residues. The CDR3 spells CAIALTETTQYF. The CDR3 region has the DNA TGTGCCATCGCTCTTACGGAGACAACTCAGTACTTC.

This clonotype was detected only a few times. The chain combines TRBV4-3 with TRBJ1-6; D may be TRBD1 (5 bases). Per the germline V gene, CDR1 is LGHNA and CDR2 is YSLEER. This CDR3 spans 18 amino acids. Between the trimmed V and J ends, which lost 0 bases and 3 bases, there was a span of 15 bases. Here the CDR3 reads CASSQESTNRGYNSPLHF. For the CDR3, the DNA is TGCGCCAGCAGCCAAGAGTCCACAAATAGGGGCTATAATTCACCCCTCCACTTT.

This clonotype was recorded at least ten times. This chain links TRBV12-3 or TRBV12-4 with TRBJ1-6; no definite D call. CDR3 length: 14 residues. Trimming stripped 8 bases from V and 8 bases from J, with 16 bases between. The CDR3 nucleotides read TGTGCCAGCGGGCTCGGGTGGATTTATTCACCCCTCCACTTT. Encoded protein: CASGLGWIYSPLHF.